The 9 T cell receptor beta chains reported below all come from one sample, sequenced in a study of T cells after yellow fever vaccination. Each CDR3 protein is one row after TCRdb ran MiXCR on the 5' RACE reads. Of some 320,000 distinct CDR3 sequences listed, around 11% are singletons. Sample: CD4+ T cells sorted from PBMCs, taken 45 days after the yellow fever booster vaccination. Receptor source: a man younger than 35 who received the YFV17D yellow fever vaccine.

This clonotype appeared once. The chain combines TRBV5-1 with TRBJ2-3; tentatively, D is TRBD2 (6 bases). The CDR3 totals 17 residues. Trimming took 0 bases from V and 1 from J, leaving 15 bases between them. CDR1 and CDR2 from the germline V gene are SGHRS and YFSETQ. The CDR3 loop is CASSLGPRTGGTDTQYF. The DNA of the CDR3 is TGCGCCAGCAGCTTGGGGCCACGGACGGGGGGCACAGATACGCAGTATTTT.

The CDR3 region is CATSRLRGPEARPQHF. The CDR3 region has the DNA TGTGCCACCAGCAGATTACGGGGGCCCGAAGCTCGGCCCCAGCATTTT. V usage is TRBV15 and J usage is TRBJ1-5; D possibly corresponds to TRBD1 (6 bases). This CDR3 region has 16 residues. Trimming took off 2 bases at V and 9 bases at J, with 20 bases between the two ends. The V gene's germline CDR1 is LNHNV and CDR2 YYDKDF (reference sequence).

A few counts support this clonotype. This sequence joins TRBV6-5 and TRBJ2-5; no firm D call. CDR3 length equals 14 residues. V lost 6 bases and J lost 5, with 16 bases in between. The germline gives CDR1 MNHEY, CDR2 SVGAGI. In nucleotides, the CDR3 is TGTGCCAGCAGCCCTCGACGAGGACGGGAGACCCAGTACTTC. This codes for CASSPRRGRETQYF.

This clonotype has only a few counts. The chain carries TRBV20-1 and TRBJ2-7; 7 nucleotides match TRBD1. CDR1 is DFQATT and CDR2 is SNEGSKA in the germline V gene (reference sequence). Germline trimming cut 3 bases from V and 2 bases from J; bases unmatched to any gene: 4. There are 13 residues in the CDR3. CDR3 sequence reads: CSASQGVTYEQYF. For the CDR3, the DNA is TGCAGTGCTAGTCAGGGGGTAACCTACGAGCAGTACTTC.

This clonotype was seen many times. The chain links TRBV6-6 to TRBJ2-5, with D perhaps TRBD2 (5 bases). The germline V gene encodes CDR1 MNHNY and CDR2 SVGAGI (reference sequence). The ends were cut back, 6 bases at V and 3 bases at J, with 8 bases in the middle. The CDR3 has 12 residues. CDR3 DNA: TGTGCCAGCAGGATCGGGAAAGAGACCCAGTACTTC. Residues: CASRIGKETQYF.

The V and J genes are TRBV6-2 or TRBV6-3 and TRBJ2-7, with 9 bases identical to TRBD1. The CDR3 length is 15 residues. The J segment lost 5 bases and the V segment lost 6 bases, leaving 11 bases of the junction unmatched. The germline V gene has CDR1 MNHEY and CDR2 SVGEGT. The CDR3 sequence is CASRDYSGTGNEQYF. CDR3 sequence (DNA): TGTGCCAGCAGAGACTATTCAGGGACAGGGAACGAGCAGTACTTC.

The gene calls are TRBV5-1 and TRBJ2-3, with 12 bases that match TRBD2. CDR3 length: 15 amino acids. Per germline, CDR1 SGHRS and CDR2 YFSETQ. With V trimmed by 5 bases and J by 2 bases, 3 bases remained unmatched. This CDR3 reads CASRSSGGATDTQYF. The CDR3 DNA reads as TGCGCCAGCAGATCTAGCGGGGGGGCCACAGATACGCAGTATTTT.

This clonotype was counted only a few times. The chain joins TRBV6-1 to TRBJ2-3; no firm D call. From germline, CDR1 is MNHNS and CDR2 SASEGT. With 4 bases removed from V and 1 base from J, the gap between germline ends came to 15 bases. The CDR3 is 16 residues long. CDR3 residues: CASSAGRKTRTDTQYF. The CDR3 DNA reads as TGTGCCAGCAGTGCCGGGCGGAAAACCCGCACAGATACGCAGTATTTT.

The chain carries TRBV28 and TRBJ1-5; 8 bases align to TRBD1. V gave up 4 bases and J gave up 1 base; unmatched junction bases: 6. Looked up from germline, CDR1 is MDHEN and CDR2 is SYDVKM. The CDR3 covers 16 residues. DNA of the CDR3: TGTGCCAGCAGTTCAGGGGGCGCAAGGAGCAATCAGCCCCAGCATTTT. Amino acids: CASSSGGARSNQPQHF.